This T cell receptor (beta chain) was documented in a study of shared clonotypes between healthy human individuals. Germline lookup yields CDR1 MDHEN and CDR2 SYDVKM. The CDR3 is 11 amino acids. Overall study results and limits: With several donors compared, 4% to 5% of naive CD4 clonotypes were shared.

Each of the donors was a healthy adult who was HIV-negative and had not had a recent acute infection or vaccination. CD4+ cells yielded CD45RA+ naive and CD45RA-negative memory subsets. Points on this clone: Its antigen is currently unknown. One junction end disagrees with the germline gene, perhaps due to a read error.

The method was immunoSEQ multiplex PCR; TCRdb's version includes in-frame clones alone and lacks a portion of them. The data hold roughly 1 million clones, with approximately 78% observed a single time. This chain links TRBV28 with TRBJ2-7, with 10 bases aligning to TRBD1. Sequencing input: memory CD4+ T cells from PBMCs. Sample subset: CD45RA-negative fraction. The sequence was collected from a man younger than 30 in good health. Some clones in this sample may be carry-over from other donors' samples. CDR3 residues: CASSSRGQGKF. For the CDR3, the DNA is TGTGCCAGCAGTTCCAGGGGACAGGGGAAGTTC.